Each of the 4 T cell receptor beta chains below was sequenced from the same sample in a study of blood T cell repertoires in COVID-19. Here immunoSEQ multiplex PCR was the method, and the copy in TCRdb shows in-frame clones only, minus some. Of about 370,000 clones in the sample, roughly nine tenths were seen once. The sample comprised PBMCs or T cells enriched from blood (not recorded which). Every receptor here comes from a man aged 18-30 years who had recovered from COVID-19.

The rearrangement joins TRBV18 to TRBJ2-7; TRBD1 matches 10 bases. V shed 5 bases and J 4 bases; nucleotides not matched to a gene: 11. The CDR3 runs to 16 residues. CDR1 and CDR2 (germline): KGHSH, LQKENI. CDR3 DNA: TGTGCCAGCTCAGCTGCTGTTGGACAGGGGGAATACGAGCAGTACTTC. It specifies CASSAAVGQGEYEQYF. Together with reference TRBV18 and TRBJ2-7, the CDR3 gives the full variable domain: NAGVMQNPRHLVRRRGQEARLRCSPMKGHSHVYWYRQLPEEGLKFMVYLQKENIIDESGMPKERFSAEFPKEGPSILRIQQVVRGDSAAYFCASSAAVGQGEYEQYFGPGTRLTVT.

V and J are TRBV10-1 and TRBJ2-1, with a tentative D call TRBD1 (5 bases). The CDR3 sequence is 15 residues long. With 2 bases removed from V and 9 bases from J, the gap between germline ends came to 17 bases. Germline values: CDR1 WNHNN, CDR2 SYGVQD (reference sequence). Here the CDR3 reads CASSERAGIMGEQFF. CDR3 in DNA: TGCGCCAGCAGTGAGAGGGCAGGGATCATGGGTGAGCAGTTCTTC.

This clone was seen just once. The chain joins TRBV6-1 to TRBJ1-1; D remains ambiguous. This CDR3 contains 13 residues. Trimming removed 3 bases from V and 5 bases from J, with 10 bases in between. Germline-derived CDR1 and CDR2 are MNHNS and SASEGT. CDR3 bases: TGTGCCAGCAGTGAGCGGAAGCCTACTGAAGCTTTCTTT. Its protein product is CASSERKPTEAFF.

The chain recombines TRBV2 with TRBJ1-5; D gene uncertain. The CDR3 covers 12 residues. V was shortened by 6 bases and J by 7 bases, with 10 bases between the two germline ends. Germline loops: CDR1 SNHLY, CDR2 FYNNEI. CDR3 nucleotide sequence: TGTGCCAGCAGGACACAGACCCAGCCCCAGCATTTT. As protein: CASRTQTQPQHF.